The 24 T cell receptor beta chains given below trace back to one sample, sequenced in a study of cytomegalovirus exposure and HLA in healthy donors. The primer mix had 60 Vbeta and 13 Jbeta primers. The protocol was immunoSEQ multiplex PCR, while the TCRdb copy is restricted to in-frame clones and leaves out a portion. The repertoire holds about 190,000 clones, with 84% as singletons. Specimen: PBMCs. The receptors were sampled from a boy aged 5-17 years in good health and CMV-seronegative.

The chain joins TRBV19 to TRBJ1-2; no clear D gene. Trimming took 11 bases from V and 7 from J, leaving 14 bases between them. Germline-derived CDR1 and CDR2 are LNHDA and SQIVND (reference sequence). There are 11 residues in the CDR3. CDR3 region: CASSRGIGYTF. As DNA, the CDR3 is TGTGCCTCGTCCCGGGGTATTGGCTACACCTTC.

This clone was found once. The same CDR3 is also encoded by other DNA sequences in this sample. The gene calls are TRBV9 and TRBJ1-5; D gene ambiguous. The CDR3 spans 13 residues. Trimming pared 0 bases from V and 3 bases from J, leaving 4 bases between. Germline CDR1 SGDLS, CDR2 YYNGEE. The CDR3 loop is CASSVGLNQPQHF. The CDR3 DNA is TGTGCCAGCAGCGTAGGGCTCAATCAGCCCCAGCATTTT. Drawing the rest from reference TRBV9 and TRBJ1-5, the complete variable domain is DSGVTQTPKHLITATGQRVTLRCSPRSGDLSVYWYQQSLDQGLQFLIQYYNGEERAKGNILERFSAQQFPDLHSELNLSSLELGDSALYFCASSVGLNQPQHFGDGTRLSIL.

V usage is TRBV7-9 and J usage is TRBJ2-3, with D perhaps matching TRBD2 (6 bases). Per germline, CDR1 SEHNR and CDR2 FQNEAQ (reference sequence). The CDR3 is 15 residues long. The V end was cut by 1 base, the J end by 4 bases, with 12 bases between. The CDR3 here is CASSLGGLGADTQYF. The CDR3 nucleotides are TGTGCCAGCAGCTTAGGGGGACTGGGCGCAGATACGCAGTATTTT. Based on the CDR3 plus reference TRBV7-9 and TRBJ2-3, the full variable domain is DTGVSQNPRHKITKRGQNVTFRCDPISEHNRLYWYRQTLGQGPEFLTYFQNEAQLEKSRLLSDRFSAERPKGSFSTLEIQRTEQGDSAMYLCASSLGGLGADTQYFGPGTRLTVL.

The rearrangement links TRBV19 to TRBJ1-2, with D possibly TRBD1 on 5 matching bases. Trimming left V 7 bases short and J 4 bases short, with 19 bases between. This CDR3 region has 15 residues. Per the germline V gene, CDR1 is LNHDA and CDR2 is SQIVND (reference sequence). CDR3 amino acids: CASTDRGGRSYGYTF. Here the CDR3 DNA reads TGTGCCAGTACGGACCGGGGGGGTAGGAGCTATGGCTACACCTTC.

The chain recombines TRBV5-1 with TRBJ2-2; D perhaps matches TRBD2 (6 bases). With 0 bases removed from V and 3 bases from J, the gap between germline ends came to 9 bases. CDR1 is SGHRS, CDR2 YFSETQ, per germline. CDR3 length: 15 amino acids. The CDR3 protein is CASSLDAGHTGELFF. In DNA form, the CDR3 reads TGCGCCAGCAGCTTGGATGCGGGGCACACCGGGGAGCTGTTTTTT. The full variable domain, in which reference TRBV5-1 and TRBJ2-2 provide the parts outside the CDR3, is KAGVTQTPRYLIKTRGQQVTLSCSPISGHRSVSWYQQTPGQGLQFLFEYFSETQRNKGNFPGRFSGRQFSNSRSEMNVSTLELGDSALYLCASSLDAGHTGELFFGEGSRLTVL.

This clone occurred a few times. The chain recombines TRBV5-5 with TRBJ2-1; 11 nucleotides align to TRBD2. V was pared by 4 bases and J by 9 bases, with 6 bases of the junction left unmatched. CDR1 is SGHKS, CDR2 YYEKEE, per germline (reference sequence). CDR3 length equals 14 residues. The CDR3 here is CASSQLAGVGEQFF. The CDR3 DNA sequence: TGTGCCAGCAGCCAACTAGCGGGAGTGGGTGAGCAGTTCTTC.

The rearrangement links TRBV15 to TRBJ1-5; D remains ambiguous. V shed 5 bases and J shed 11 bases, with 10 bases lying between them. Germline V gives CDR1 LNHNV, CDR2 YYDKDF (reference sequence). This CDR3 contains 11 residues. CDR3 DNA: TGTGCCACCAGCGCCGGGATTTCCCAGCATTTT. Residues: CATSAGISQHF. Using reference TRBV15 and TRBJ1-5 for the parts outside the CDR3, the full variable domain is DAMVIQNPRYQVTQFGKPVTLSCSQTLNHNVMYWYQQKSSQAPKLLFHYYDKDFNNEADTPDNFQSRRPNTSFCFLDIRSPGLGDTAMYLCATSAGISQHFGDGTRLSIL.

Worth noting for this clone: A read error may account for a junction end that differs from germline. The CDR3 spells CAGSQAGGWGLETQYF. CDR3 DNA: TGCGCCGGCAGCCAGGCAGGGGGATGGGGTTTAGAGACCCAGTACTTC. The chain combines TRBV4-1 with TRBJ2-5, with 7 bases lining up with TRBD1. This CDR3 is built from 16 residues. Germline loops: CDR1 MGHRA, CDR2 YSYEKL.

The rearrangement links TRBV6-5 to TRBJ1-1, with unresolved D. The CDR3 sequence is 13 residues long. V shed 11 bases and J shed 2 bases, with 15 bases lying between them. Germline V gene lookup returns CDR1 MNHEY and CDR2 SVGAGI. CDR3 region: CAPKHPSNTEAFF. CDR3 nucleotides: TGTGCCCCCAAACATCCATCAAACACTGAAGCTTTCTTT.

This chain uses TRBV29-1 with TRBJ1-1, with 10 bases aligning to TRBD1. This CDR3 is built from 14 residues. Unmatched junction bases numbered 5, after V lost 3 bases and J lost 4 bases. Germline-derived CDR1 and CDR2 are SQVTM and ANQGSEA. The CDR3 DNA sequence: TGCAGCGTTGAGAAGACAGGGGGCGGCACTGAAGCTTTCTTT. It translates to CSVEKTGGGTEAFF.

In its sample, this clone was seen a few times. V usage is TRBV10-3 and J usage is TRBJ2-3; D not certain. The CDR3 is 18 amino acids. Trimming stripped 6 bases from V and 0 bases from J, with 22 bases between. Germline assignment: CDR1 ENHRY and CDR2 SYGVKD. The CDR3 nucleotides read TGTGCCATCAGACCTAGAGCAATTTTAGCAGCTAGCACAGATACGCAGTATTTT. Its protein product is CAIRPRAILAASTDTQYF.

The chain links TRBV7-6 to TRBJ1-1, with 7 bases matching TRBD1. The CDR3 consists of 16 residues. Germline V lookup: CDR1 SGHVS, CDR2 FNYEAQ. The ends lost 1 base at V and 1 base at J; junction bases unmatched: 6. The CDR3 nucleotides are TGTGCCAGCAGCTTAGGTGGGGGACAGTCGAACACTGAAGCTTTCTTT. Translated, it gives CASSLGGGQSNTEAFF.

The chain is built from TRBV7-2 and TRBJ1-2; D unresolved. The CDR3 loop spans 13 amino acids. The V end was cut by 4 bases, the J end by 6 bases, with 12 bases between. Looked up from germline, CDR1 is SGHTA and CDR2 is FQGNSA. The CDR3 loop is CASSSAGSHGYTF. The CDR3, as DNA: TGTGCCAGCAGCTCCGCAGGATCCCATGGCTACACCTTC.

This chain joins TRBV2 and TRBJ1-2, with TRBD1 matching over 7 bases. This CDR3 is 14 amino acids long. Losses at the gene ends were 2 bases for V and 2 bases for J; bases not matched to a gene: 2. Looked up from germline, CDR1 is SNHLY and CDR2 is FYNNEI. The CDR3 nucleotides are TGTGCCAGCAGTGAACCGGGACAGAACTATGGCTACACCTTC. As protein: CASSEPGQNYGYTF. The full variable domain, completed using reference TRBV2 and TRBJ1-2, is EPEVTQTPSHQVTQMGQEVILRCVPISNHLYFYWYRQILGQKVEFLVSFYNNEISEKSEIFDDQFSVERPDGSNFTLKIRSTKLEDSAMYFCASSEPGQNYGYTFGSGTRLTVV.

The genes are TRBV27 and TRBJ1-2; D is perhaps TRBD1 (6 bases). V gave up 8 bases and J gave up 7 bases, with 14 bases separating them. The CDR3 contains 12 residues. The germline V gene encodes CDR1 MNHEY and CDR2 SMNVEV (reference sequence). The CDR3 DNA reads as TGTGCCAGCTTCGGGGGGCTAGGTGGCTACACCTTC. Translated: CASFGGLGGYTF.

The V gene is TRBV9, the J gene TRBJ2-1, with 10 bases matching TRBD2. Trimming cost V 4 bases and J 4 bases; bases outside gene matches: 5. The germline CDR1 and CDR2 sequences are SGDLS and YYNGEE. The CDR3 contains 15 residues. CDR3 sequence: CASSLTSGAYNEQFF. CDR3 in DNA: TGTGCCAGCAGCCTAACTAGCGGGGCTTACAATGAGCAGTTCTTC.

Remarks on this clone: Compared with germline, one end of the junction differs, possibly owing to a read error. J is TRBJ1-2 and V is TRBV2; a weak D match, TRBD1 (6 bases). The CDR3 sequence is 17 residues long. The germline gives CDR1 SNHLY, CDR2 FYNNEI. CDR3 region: CASSPRGAGVVVYGYPF. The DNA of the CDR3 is TGTGCCAGCTCTCCCCGGGGCGCAGGGGTTGTGGTCTATGGCTACCCCTTC.

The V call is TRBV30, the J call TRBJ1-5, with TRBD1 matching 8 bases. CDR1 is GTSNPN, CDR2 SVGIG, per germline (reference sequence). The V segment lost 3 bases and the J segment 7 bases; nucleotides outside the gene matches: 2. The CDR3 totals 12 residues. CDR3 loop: CAWRNRGQPQHF. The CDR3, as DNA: TGTGCCTGGAGAAACAGGGGGCAGCCCCAGCATTTT.

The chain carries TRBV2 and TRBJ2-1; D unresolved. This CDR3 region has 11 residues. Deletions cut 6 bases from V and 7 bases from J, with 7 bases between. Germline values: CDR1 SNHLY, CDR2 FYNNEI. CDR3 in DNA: TGTGCCAGCAGCCCTATAAATGAGCAGTTCTTC. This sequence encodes CASSPINEQFF.

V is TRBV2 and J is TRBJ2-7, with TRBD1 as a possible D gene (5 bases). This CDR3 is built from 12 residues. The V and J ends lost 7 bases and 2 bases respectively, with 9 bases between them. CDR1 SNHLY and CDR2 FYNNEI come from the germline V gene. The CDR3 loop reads CASMTEPYEQYF. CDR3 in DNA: TGTGCCAGCATGACAGAGCCCTACGAGCAGTACTTC.

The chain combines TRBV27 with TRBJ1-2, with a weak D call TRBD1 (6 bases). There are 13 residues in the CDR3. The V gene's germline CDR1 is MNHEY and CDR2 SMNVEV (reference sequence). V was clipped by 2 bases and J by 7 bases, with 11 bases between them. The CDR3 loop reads CASSLTAGAGYTF. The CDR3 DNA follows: TGTGCCAGCAGTTTAACGGCAGGGGCTGGCTACACCTTC.

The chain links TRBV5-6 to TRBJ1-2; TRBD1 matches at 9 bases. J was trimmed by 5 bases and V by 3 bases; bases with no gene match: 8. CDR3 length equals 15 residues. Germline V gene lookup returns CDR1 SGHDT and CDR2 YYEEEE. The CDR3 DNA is TGTGCCAGCAGCTCAATAGACAGGGGGAGATATGGCTACACCTTC. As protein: CASSSIDRGRYGYTF.

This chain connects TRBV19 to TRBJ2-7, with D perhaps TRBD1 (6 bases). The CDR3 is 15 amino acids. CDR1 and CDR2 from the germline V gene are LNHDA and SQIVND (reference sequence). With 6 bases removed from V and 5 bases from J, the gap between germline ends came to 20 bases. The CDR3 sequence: CASSDLQGSFDEQYF. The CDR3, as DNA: TGTGCCAGTAGCGACCTACAGGGCAGTTTCGACGAGCAGTACTTC.

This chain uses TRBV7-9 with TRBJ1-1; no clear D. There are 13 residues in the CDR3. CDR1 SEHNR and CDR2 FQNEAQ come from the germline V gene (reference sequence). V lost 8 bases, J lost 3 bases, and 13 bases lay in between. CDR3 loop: CASAGRSDTEAFF. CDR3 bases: TGTGCCAGCGCCGGCAGAAGCGACACTGAAGCTTTCTTT.